This passage covers 27 T cell receptor beta chains from one sample sequenced in a study of T cell responses to AZD1222 COVID-19 vaccine. Here immunoSEQ multiplex PCR was the method, and the copy in TCRdb shows in-frame clones only, minus some. The sample carries roughly 100,000 clones, 87% recorded once. The sequencing here drew on peripheral blood, taken 28 days after the second AZD1222 dose. The receptors were gathered from an adult who received the AZD1222 COVID-19 vaccine.

Comments on this clone: At one end the junction does not follow the germline gene, possibly because of a read error. The chain recombines TRBV5-6 with TRBJ1-1; TRBD1 is a possible D gene (6 bases). The CDR3 totals 14 residues. Germline V gene data show CDR1 as SGHDT and CDR2 as YYEEEE. The CDR3 nucleotides read TGTGCCAGCACCTTGGGGGGCCCCGAAATTGAAGCTTTCTTT. Protein sequence: CASTLGGPEIEAFF.

The CDR3 sequence is CSVSGTGGTEAFF. The DNA of the CDR3 is TGCAGCGTTTCTGGGACAGGGGGAACTGAAGCTTTCTTT. V and J are TRBV29-1 and TRBJ1-1; 11 bases agree with TRBD1. Trimming took 5 bases from V and 5 from J; bases not matched to a gene: 4. Germline V gene lookup returns CDR1 SQVTM and CDR2 ANQGSEA. The CDR3 is made up of 13 amino acids. The entire variable domain, with the rest obtained from reference TRBV29-1 and TRBJ1-1, is as follows: SAVISQKPSRDICQRGTSLTIQCQVDSQVTMMFWYRQQPGQSLTLIATANQGSEATYESGFVIDKFPISRPNLTFSTLTVSNMSPEDSSIYLCSVSGTGGTEAFFGQGTRLTVV.

V and J are TRBV15 and TRBJ2-3, with 12 positions matching TRBD1. The junction had 6 bases not matched to a gene; V was cut back by 1 base and J by 4 bases. Looked up from germline, CDR1 is LNHNV and CDR2 is YYDKDF (reference sequence). The CDR3 has 17 residues. The CDR3 DNA reads as TGTGCCACCAGCAGAGTTCCGGGACAGGGGGCCCCAGATACGCAGTATTTT. Protein product: CATSRVPGQGAPDTQYF.

This clone appeared a few times. The chain joins TRBV18 to TRBJ1-1, with D uncertain. The germline gives CDR1 KGHSH, CDR2 LQKENI. The CDR3 is 16 amino acids. With 5 bases removed from V and 3 bases from J, the gap between germline ends came to 19 bases. The CDR3 region is CASSKYPRPTDTEAFF. CDR3 DNA sequence: TGTGCCAGCTCAAAATACCCTCGCCCCACTGACACTGAAGCTTTCTTT.

This clone was found a few times. This chain uses TRBV19 with TRBJ2-7, with D perhaps being TRBD1 or TRBD2 (5 bases each). The germline CDR1 and CDR2 sequences are LNHDA and SQIVND (reference sequence). Trimming removed 4 bases from V and 1 base from J, with 14 bases in between. The CDR3 sequence is 15 residues long. The CDR3 sequence is CASSTLGTGSYEQYF. In DNA form, the CDR3 reads TGTGCCAGTAGTACACTAGGGACGGGATCCTACGAGCAGTACTTC.

This clone was seen only once. This chain connects TRBV28 to TRBJ1-1; possible D gene TRBD1, 5 bases. Trimming cost V 5 bases and J 5 bases, with 15 bases left between them. CDR3 length equals 14 residues. Per germline, CDR1 MDHEN and CDR2 SYDVKM. CDR3 DNA sequence: TGTGCCAGCAGTCAATCAGGGAGTGGGACTGAAGCTTTCTTT. It specifies CASSQSGSGTEAFF.

The rearrangement joins TRBV7-8 to TRBJ1-5; unclear D gene. V was trimmed by 6 bases and J by 0 bases, leaving 9 bases between them. CDR1 is SGHVS, CDR2 FQNEAQ, per germline. This CDR3 comprises 14 residues. The CDR3 is CASSSTYSNQPQHF. For the CDR3, the DNA is TGTGCCAGCAGTAGTACTTATAGCAATCAGCCCCAGCATTTT.

This chain links TRBV24-1 with TRBJ2-3; 8 bases fit TRBD1. V dropped 1 base and J dropped 2; count of bases not matched to a gene: 7. CDR3 length: 17 residues. Germline V gene sequence: CDR1 KGHDR, CDR2 SFDVKD. The CDR3 is CATSDFKTGVATDTQYF. CDR3 DNA: TGTGCCACCAGTGATTTCAAGACAGGGGTGGCCACAGATACGCAGTATTTT.

This chain links TRBV4-2 with TRBJ1-4; D is unclear. Germline V gene data show CDR1 as LGHNA and CDR2 as YNFKEQ. The length of the CDR3 is 13 residues. V dropped 5 bases and J dropped 8 bases, with 12 bases sitting between them. CDR3 bases: TGTGCCAGCAGCTTAAAGGGCGACGAAAAACTGTTTTTT. This codes for CASSLKGDEKLFF.

The V gene is TRBV6-5, the J gene TRBJ1-2; D call uncertain. V shed 2 bases and J shed 8 bases, with 12 bases lying between them. There are 13 residues in the CDR3. Per the germline V gene, CDR1 is MNHEY and CDR2 is SVGAGI. In DNA form, the CDR3 reads TGTGCCAGCAGTTACGGCTTCAGGACCGGCTACACCTTC. Protein sequence: CASSYGFRTGYTF.

This clone occurred once. The genes are TRBV6-1 and TRBJ2-1; 9 nucleotides line up with TRBD2. The germline CDR1 and CDR2 sequences are MNHNS and SASEGT. V was pared by 4 bases and J by 2 bases, with 6 bases of the junction left unmatched. The CDR3 extends over 16 amino acids. CDR3 in DNA: TGTGCCAGCAGTGTTCGGGCTAGCGGGACCTACAATGAGCAGTTCTTC. It encodes CASSVRASGTYNEQFF.

The table lists this clone with a few counts. The chain carries TRBV29-1 and TRBJ2-2, with 13 bases that match TRBD2. The CDR3 sequence is 16 residues long. V was pared by 7 bases and J by 4 bases, with 9 bases of the junction left unmatched. The germline CDR1 and CDR2 sequences are SQVTM and ANQGSEA. DNA for the CDR3: TGCAGCGCTGCGTTCGGACTAGCGGGAGTCACCGGGGAGCTGTTTTTT. The encoded protein is CSAAFGLAGVTGELFF.

The CDR3 loop reads CATSLVLQDTQYF. The CDR3 DNA is TGTGCCACCAGCTTGGTTTTGCAAGATACGCAGTATTTT. The chain recombines TRBV15 with TRBJ2-3, with D uncertain. This CDR3 spans 13 amino acids. From germline, CDR1 is LNHNV and CDR2 YYDKDF (reference sequence). V lost 5 bases, J lost 5 bases, and 11 bases lay in between.

The J gene is TRBJ1-6, the V gene TRBV9; no reliable D call. Germline-derived CDR1 and CDR2 are SGDLS and YYNGEE. Trimming left V 0 bases short and J 4 bases short, with 8 bases between. The CDR3 has 15 residues. This CDR3 is CASSVETDYNSPLHF. In nucleotides, the CDR3 is TGTGCCAGCAGCGTAGAAACAGATTATAATTCACCCCTCCACTTT.

The chain recombines TRBV5-1 with TRBJ1-2, with TRBD1 matching 7 bases. CDR3 length: 12 amino acids. In germline, CDR1 is SGHRS, CDR2 YFSETQ. Losses at the gene ends were 5 bases for V and 8 bases for J; bases not matched to a gene: 6. The CDR3 here is CASRSTGLGYTF. The CDR3 nucleotides read TGCGCCAGCAGATCGACAGGGTTGGGCTACACCTTC.

The V call is TRBV29-1, the J call TRBJ1-1, with D possibly being TRBD1 (6 bases). CDR1 and CDR2 (germline): SQVTM, ANQGSEA. CDR3 length: 10 residues. V was clipped by 7 bases and J by 7 bases, with 10 bases between them. CDR3: CSGFRGEAFF. The CDR3 DNA follows: TGCAGCGGATTCAGGGGTGAAGCTTTCTTT. The variable domain in full, completed from reference TRBV29-1 and TRBJ1-1, reads SAVISQKPSRDICQRGTSLTIQCQVDSQVTMMFWYRQQPGQSLTLIATANQGSEATYESGFVIDKFPISRPNLTFSTLTVSNMSPEDSSIYLCSGFRGEAFFGQGTRLTVV.

This clone was picked up one time. The rearrangement uses TRBV7-2 and TRBJ1-1, with D unclear. V gave up 5 bases and J gave up 0 bases, with 19 bases separating them. This CDR3 region has 17 residues. Germline assignment: CDR1 SGHTA and CDR2 FQGNSA. The DNA for the CDR3 is TGTGCCAGCAGCCCCCGGATGAGGAACCCTATGAACACTGAAGCTTTCTTT. Residues: CASSPRMRNPMNTEAFF.

The chain links TRBV28 to TRBJ1-5; D not resolved. The CDR3 length is 11 residues. Germline V gene sequence: CDR1 MDHEN, CDR2 SYDVKM. V lost 5 bases and J lost 4, with 3 bases in between. The chain's CDR3 is CASSLNQPQHF. In DNA form, the CDR3 reads TGTGCCAGCAGTCTGAATCAGCCCCAGCATTTT.

The V gene is TRBV7-6, the J gene TRBJ2-1, with 8 nucleotides matching TRBD1. CDR1 and CDR2 from the germline V gene are SGHVS and FNYEAQ. V dropped 8 bases and J dropped 4; count of bases not matched to a gene: 10. The CDR3 covers 15 residues. CDR3 nucleotide sequence: TGTGCCAGCGGCAAATCAGGGGGCGCGTACAATGAGCAGTTCTTC. Its protein is CASGKSGGAYNEQFF.

DNA for the CDR3: TGCAGCGTTTCTACAACCAATAATTCACCCCTCCACTTT. Amino acids: CSVSTTNNSPLHF. The rearrangement links TRBV29-1 to TRBJ1-6; D is unclear. V gave up 5 bases and J gave up 5 bases, with 10 bases separating them. There are 13 residues in the CDR3. Germline V lookup: CDR1 SQVTM, CDR2 ANQGSEA.

This sequence joins TRBV28 and TRBJ1-3; D call uncertain. V shed 5 bases and J shed 1 base, with 12 bases lying between them. The CDR3 has 15 amino acids. Germline lookup yields CDR1 MDHEN and CDR2 SYDVKM. The CDR3 region is CASSHPSGSGNTIYF. CDR3 nucleotide sequence: TGTGCCAGCAGTCATCCCTCGGGGTCTGGAAACACCATATATTTT. Based on the CDR3 plus reference TRBV28 and TRBJ1-3, the full variable domain is DVKVTQSSRYLVKRTGEKVFLECVQDMDHENMFWYRQDPGLGLRLIYFSYDVKMKEKGDIPEGYSVSREKKERFSLILESASTNQTSMYLCASSHPSGSGNTIYFGEGSWLTVV.

This chain joins TRBV28 and TRBJ2-1, with 10 nucleotides matching TRBD1. The CDR3 runs 15 residues. After removal of 6 bases from V and 7 bases from J, the junction contained 9 bases not matched to a gene. CDR1 and CDR2 (germline): MDHEN, SYDVKM. CDR3 amino acids: CASRLSGTGANEQFF. The CDR3 DNA reads as TGTGCCAGCAGACTTTCGGGGACAGGGGCTAATGAGCAGTTCTTC.

V usage is TRBV2 and J usage is TRBJ1-1; D not certain. V lost 0 bases and J 5 bases, leaving 16 bases between the germline ends. This CDR3 has 16 amino acids. The germline gives CDR1 SNHLY, CDR2 FYNNEI. For the CDR3, the DNA is TGTGCCAGCAGTGAAGCAGGCCCTTTACTCAGGACTGAAGCTTTCTTT. Its translation is CASSEAGPLLRTEAFF.

The CDR3 loop is CASSLGNWGQPQHF. In DNA, the CDR3 is TGCGCCAGCAGCTTGGGAAATTGGGGTCAGCCCCAGCATTTT. This sequence joins TRBV5-1 and TRBJ1-5; D call uncertain. The CDR3 totals 14 residues. Germline-derived CDR1 and CDR2 are SGHRS and YFSETQ. Trimming took off 0 bases at V and 6 bases at J, with 10 bases between the two ends.

The rearrangement uses TRBV6-1 and TRBJ1-5, with D perhaps TRBD1 (5 bases). The V and J ends lost 2 bases and 4 bases respectively, with 12 bases between them. Germline V gene sequence: CDR1 MNHNS, CDR2 SASEGT. This CDR3 has 15 residues. CDR3 loop: CASSELRRTNQPQHF. CDR3 nucleotide sequence: TGTGCCAGCAGTGAACTCCGACGGACAAATCAGCCCCAGCATTTT.

The J gene is TRBJ2-1, the V gene TRBV3-1 (or the pseudogene TRBV3-2), with D unresolved. Germline CDR1 reads LGHDT; CDR2 reads YNNKEL (reference sequence). The CDR3 covers 14 residues. With 5 bases removed from V and 2 bases from J, the gap between germline ends came to 10 bases. The DNA of the CDR3 is TGTGCCAGCAGCATCGGCCATGCCTACAATGAGCAGTTCTTC. Protein product: CASSIGHAYNEQFF.

The rearrangement uses TRBV5-1 and TRBJ1-2; no definite D call. Germline V lookup: CDR1 SGHRS, CDR2 YFSETQ. Trimming stripped 1 base from V and 9 bases from J, with 1 base between. There are 9 residues in the CDR3. The CDR3 protein is CASSLCYTF. The DNA of the CDR3 is TGCGCCAGCAGCTTGTGCTACACCTTC.